This entry lists 27 T cell receptor beta chains sequenced from one sample in a study of cytomegalovirus exposure and HLA in healthy donors. Vbeta (60) and Jbeta (13) primers were used in the PCR. Method: immunoSEQ multiplex PCR; TCRdb's copy keeps in-frame clones and lacks some. The data show fewer than 150,000 clones, 60% to 80% seen once. Sequencing was done on a sample of PBMCs. The receptors stem from a young man in good health and CMV-seronegative.

J is TRBJ2-3 and V is TRBV30; TRBD2 matches 7 bases. In germline, CDR1 is GTSNPN, CDR2 SVGIG (reference sequence). The CDR3 covers 17 residues. The junction had 18 bases not matched to a gene; V was cut back by 3 bases and J by 6 bases. CDR3 DNA: TGTGCCTGGAGGAAGCCCGTCCCAAGCGGGATAGTGGATACGCAGTATTTT. As protein: CAWRKPVPSGIVDTQYF.

V usage is TRBV18 and J usage is TRBJ1-2, with D maybe TRBD1 (5 bases). Looked up from germline, CDR1 is KGHSH and CDR2 is LQKENI. Deletions cut 3 bases from V and 2 bases from J, with 7 bases between. The CDR3 is 13 amino acids. This chain's CDR3 is CASSPDKNYGYTF. As DNA, the CDR3 is TGTGCCAGCTCACCGGACAAAAACTATGGCTACACCTTC.

The chain is built from TRBV6-1 and TRBJ2-7; 7 nucleotides align to TRBD2. Losses at the gene ends were 5 bases for V and 6 bases for J; bases not matched to a gene: 13. CDR1 and CDR2 from the germline V gene are MNHNS and SASEGT. There are 15 residues in the CDR3. The CDR3 spells CASSFRLAQAGEQYF. The CDR3 nucleotides are TGTGCCAGCAGTTTCCGACTAGCTCAAGCGGGCGAGCAGTACTTC.

V is TRBV5-1 and J is TRBJ1-2; no reliable D call. Germline V CDR1 and CDR2: SGHRS, YFSETQ. CDR3 length: 13 amino acids. V was clipped by 4 bases and J by 7 bases, with 14 bases between them. The CDR3 nucleotides are TGCGCCAGCAGCACCCTCGGGGTCGGTGGCTACACCTTC. Its protein product is CASSTLGVGGYTF. The variable domain in full, with the rest retrieved from reference TRBV5-1 and TRBJ1-2, is KAGVTQTPRYLIKTRGQQVTLSCSPISGHRSVSWYQQTPGQGLQFLFEYFSETQRNKGNFPGRFSGRQFSNSRSEMNVSTLELGDSALYLCASSTLGVGGYTFGSGTRLTVV.

This chain uses TRBV7-2 with TRBJ1-1; TRBD1 might be the D (5 bases). CDR3 length equals 14 residues. V was shortened by 5 bases and J by 1 base, with 11 bases between the two germline ends. Germline V lookup: CDR1 SGHTA, CDR2 FQGNSA. The CDR3 nucleotides read TGTGCCAGCAGCCCCGGACACCAGAACACTGAAGCTTTCTTT. Protein product: CASSPGHQNTEAFF.

V is TRBV5-1 and J is TRBJ2-3; 9 nucleotides align to TRBD1. V shed 0 bases, J shed 3 bases, and the junction held 2 bases outside the gene matches. Germline V gene sequence: CDR1 SGHRS, CDR2 YFSETQ. The CDR3 is made up of 15 amino acids. For the CDR3, the DNA is TGCGCCAGCAGCTTGGAGGACAGGGGTACAGATACGCAGTATTTT. As protein: CASSLEDRGTDTQYF.

The chain joins TRBV7-8 to TRBJ1-2; TRBD1 might be the D (6 bases). CDR1 is SGHVS, CDR2 FQNEAQ, per germline. The V gene lost 2 bases and the J gene lost 0 bases, with 22 bases spanning the gap. This CDR3 has 19 amino acids. The CDR3 is CASSLNLFRGSRSNYGYTF. The CDR3 DNA is TGTGCCAGCAGCTTAAACCTTTTCAGGGGCAGCAGGTCTAACTATGGCTACACCTTC.

This rearrangement joins TRBV9 to TRBJ2-2; weak D call: TRBD2 (7 bases). CDR1 SGDLS and CDR2 YYNGEE come from the germline V gene. V was clipped by 3 bases and J by 6 bases, with 24 bases between them. The CDR3 has 18 residues. CDR3 loop: CASSAPPGGGSVAGELFF. The DNA of the CDR3 is TGTGCCAGCAGCGCCCCCCCGGGGGGCGGGAGTGTGGCCGGGGAGCTGTTTTTT. Filled out from reference TRBV9 and TRBJ2-2, the complete variable domain reads DSGVTQTPKHLITATGQRVTLRCSPRSGDLSVYWYQQSLDQGLQFLIQYYNGEERAKGNILERFSAQQFPDLHSELNLSSLELGDSALYFCASSAPPGGGSVAGELFFGEGSRLTVL.

The rearrangement links TRBV23-1 to TRBJ1-4, with 7 bases that match TRBD1. TRBV23-1 is given ORF status, its function remaining uncertain. V shed 7 bases, J shed 7 bases, and the junction held 12 bases outside the gene matches. The CDR3 length is 15 residues. CDR3 sequence reads: CASTVKGAASEKLFF. DNA of the CDR3: TGCGCCAGCACTGTAAAGGGGGCGGCAAGTGAAAAACTGTTTTTT.

This clone has a count of ten or more. The chain employs TRBV11-2 and TRBJ2-5, with D unclear. The CDR3 has 13 amino acids. Between the trimmed V and J ends, which lost 4 bases and 0 bases, there was a span of 6 bases. Germline V gene sequence: CDR1 SGHAT, CDR2 FQNNGV. In DNA form, the CDR3 reads TGTGCCAGCAGCTCTGGGCACCAAGAGACCCAGTACTTC. Translating it yields CASSSGHQETQYF.

The rearrangement links TRBV10-1 to TRBJ1-1, with D maybe TRBD1 (6 bases). CDR3 length equals 11 residues. Germline values: CDR1 WNHNN, CDR2 SYGVQD (reference sequence). V was pared by 9 bases and J by 6 bases, with 11 bases between. CDR3 in amino acids: CASSGGAEAFF. The CDR3 nucleotides read TGCGCCAGTTCTGGGGGCGCTGAAGCTTTCTTT.

The DNA for the CDR3 is TGTGCCTGGAGTCGAGGGATGGACGAGACCCAGTACTTC. Its translation: CAWSRGMDETQYF. This chain connects TRBV30 to TRBJ2-5, with TRBD2 as a possible D gene (5 bases). V was clipped by 2 bases and J by 5 bases, with 12 bases between them. The length of the CDR3 is 13 residues. From germline, CDR1 is GTSNPN and CDR2 SVGIG (reference sequence).

This chain uses TRBV7-8 with TRBJ1-1; possibly TRBD1 for D (6 bases). V dropped 1 base and J dropped 10 bases, with 19 bases sitting between them. The CDR3 covers 15 residues. Germline V gene lookup returns CDR1 SGHVS and CDR2 FQNEAQ. This CDR3 is CASSLVGGDEVGAFF. The CDR3, as DNA: TGTGCCAGCAGCTTAGTAGGGGGGGACGAGGTCGGAGCTTTCTTT.

The chain is built from TRBV30 and TRBJ2-1, with no clear D. Trimming pared 0 bases from V and 8 bases from J, leaving 5 bases between. Per the germline V gene, CDR1 is GTSNPN and CDR2 is SVGIG (reference sequence). This CDR3 comprises 11 residues. CDR3 region: CAWSVRYEQFF. As DNA, the CDR3 is TGTGCCTGGAGTGTACGGTATGAGCAGTTCTTC.

This chain uses TRBV6-1 with TRBJ2-2; D is ambiguous. The CDR3 has 14 residues. Trimming removed 5 bases at V and 5 bases at J, with 12 bases between. From germline, CDR1 is MNHNS and CDR2 SASEGT. The CDR3 region has the DNA TGTGCCAGCAGTCCTCGAAGGCGGACCGGGGAGCTGTTTTTT. As protein: CASSPRRRTGELFF.

The V gene is TRBV5-6, the J gene TRBJ2-1; 10 bases align to TRBD2. The trim removed 10 bases at V and 6 bases at J, leaving 10 bases unmatched. Germline V lookup: CDR1 SGHDT, CDR2 YYEEEE. The CDR3 length is 14 residues. This CDR3 is CAGRRAGGRNEQFF. CDR3 DNA sequence: TGTGCCGGAAGACGAGCGGGAGGGCGCAATGAGCAGTTCTTC.

The chain couples TRBV14 to TRBJ2-7, with a possible D match to TRBD1 (6 bases). The CDR3 runs 13 residues. V gave up 1 base and J gave up 5 bases, with 9 bases separating them. CDR1 is SGHDN and CDR2 is FVKESK in the germline V gene. CDR3 amino acids: CASSQGRGNEQYF. The CDR3, as DNA: TGTGCCAGCAGCCAAGGAAGGGGGAACGAGCAGTACTTC. The full variable domain, completed using reference TRBV14 and TRBJ2-7, is EAGVTQFPSHSVIEKGQTVTLRCDPISGHDNLYWYRRVMGKEIKFLLHFVKESKQDESGMPNNRFLAERTGGTYSTLKVQPAELEDSGVYFCASSQGRGNEQYFGPGTRLTVT.

The chain carries TRBV27 and TRBJ1-2, with D maybe TRBD1 (6 bases). The CDR3 consists of 13 residues. CDR1 MNHEY and CDR2 SMNVEV come from the germline V gene (reference sequence). Trimming shortened V by 4 bases and J by 7 bases, and 13 bases separated the two germline ends. For the CDR3, the DNA is TGTGCCAGCAGTTCGGGGGGGCCGTTTGGCTACACCTTC. This sequence encodes CASSSGGPFGYTF.

The rearrangement links TRBV28 to TRBJ1-2, with D perhaps matching TRBD1 (5 bases). This CDR3 has 13 residues. Germline CDR1 is MDHEN and CDR2 is SYDVKM. Trimming took 6 bases from V and 8 from J, leaving 16 bases between them. CDR3 amino acids: CASSYMGGGGYTF. The CDR3 DNA sequence: TGTGCCAGCAGCTACATGGGGGGGGGAGGCTACACCTTC.

The rearrangement joins TRBV30 to TRBJ1-5; TRBD1 is a possible D gene (5 bases). The CDR3 totals 13 residues. Germline V gene data show CDR1 as GTSNPN and CDR2 as SVGIG (reference sequence). V was trimmed by 3 bases and J by 5 bases, leaving 11 bases between them. The CDR3 DNA is TGTGCCTGGAGCCAGGGTGGTCATCAGCCCCAGCATTTT. It translates to CAWSQGGHQPQHF.

This clone has just a few counts. The gene calls are TRBV2 and TRBJ1-4; TRBD1 is a possible D gene (5 bases). Germline V gene data show CDR1 as SNHLY and CDR2 as FYNNEI. The CDR3 length is 14 residues. With 6 bases removed from V and 8 bases from J, the gap between germline ends came to 16 bases. The CDR3 region is CASSPTRGWEKLFF. The CDR3 nucleotides are TGTGCCAGCAGCCCGACTAGGGGCTGGGAAAAACTGTTTTTT.

This clone was picked up a small number of times. V and J are TRBV4-1 and TRBJ1-4; tentatively, D is TRBD1 (5 bases). V lost 3 bases and J lost 5, with 10 bases in between. In germline, CDR1 is MGHRA, CDR2 YSYEKL. This CDR3 has 14 amino acids. The CDR3 coding sequence is TGCGCCAGCAGCCAGCCGGCAGGGAATGAAAAACTGTTTTTT. This encodes CASSQPAGNEKLFF.

The table lists this clone with a few counts. The chain couples TRBV6-6 to TRBJ1-1, with a possible D match to TRBD1 (6 bases). V was shortened by 6 bases and J by 10 bases, with 27 bases between the two germline ends. There are 16 residues in the CDR3. Germline CDR1 and CDR2: MNHNY and SVGAGI (reference sequence). The CDR3 loop reads CASSPRPGQTKFRAFF. Written as DNA, the CDR3 is TGTGCCAGCAGCCCTAGGCCAGGACAGACGAAATTTAGAGCTTTCTTT.

This chain uses TRBV9 with TRBJ1-2; D unresolved. Germline values: CDR1 SGDLS, CDR2 YYNGEE. V lost 3 bases to trimming and J lost 8 bases, with 8 bases between them. The CDR3 covers 11 residues. The CDR3 reads CASSGPGGYTF. The CDR3 DNA follows: TGTGCCAGCAGCGGCCCGGGGGGCTACACCTTC.

The chain recombines TRBV18 with TRBJ2-5; 9 nucleotides line up with TRBD2. V was clipped by 2 bases and J by 3 bases; unmatched bases: 10. Germline V gene data show CDR1 as KGHSH and CDR2 as LQKENI. This CDR3 has 17 residues. The CDR3 bases are TGTGCCAGCTCACCAATGGATAGCGGGAGAGGAGAAGAGACCCAGTACTTC. As protein: CASSPMDSGRGEETQYF.

The chain employs TRBV2 and TRBJ1-3; TRBD1 matches at 7 bases. V trimming: 8 bases; J trimming: 2 bases; junction bases outside the gene matches: 3. The CDR3 extends over 13 amino acids. The germline gives CDR1 SNHLY, CDR2 FYNNEI. CDR3 sequence reads: CASLQGAGNTIYF. CDR3 in DNA: TGTGCCAGCCTGCAGGGGGCTGGAAACACCATATATTTT.

The chain is built from TRBV4-1 and TRBJ1-6, with TRBD1 identical over 8 bases. The CDR3 length is 17 residues. V dropped 2 bases and J dropped 10; count of bases not matched to a gene: 13. Germline CDR1 reads MGHRA; CDR2 reads YSYEKL. In nucleotides, the CDR3 is TGCGCCAGCAGCCAACGATCAGATACAGGGGGGGGATCACCCCTCCACTTT. As protein: CASSQRSDTGGGSPLHF.